Each of the 18 T cell receptor beta chains below was sequenced from the same sample in a study of regulatory T cells in long-lasting Graves disease. CDR3 regions were amplified by Arm-PCR using iRepertoire HTBI primers to build TCR beta libraries. TCRdb ran MiXCR on the multiplex PCR reads and lists one entry per CDR3 protein. Here the sample spans more than 350,000 distinct CDR3 sequences, approximately 15% being singletons. The time point: newly diagnosed GD, antithyroid drugs for less than 3 months. Preparation of the TCR library used RNA extracted from PBMCs. A further study also used this sample, focusing on T cells in Graves' hyperthyroidism and ophthalmopathy.

The sequences come from peripheral blood mononuclear cells (PBMCs), collected at new diagnosis, from a patient treated with antithyroid drugs. Source of these receptors: a woman aged 30 to 39 with Graves disease.

This chain connects TRBV5-4 to TRBJ2-2; no definite D call. The CDR3 totals 18 residues. The germline V and J ends were trimmed by 1 base and 1 base, with 17 bases remaining between them. Germline lookup yields CDR1 SGHNT and CDR2 YYREEE (reference sequence). CDR3 sequence (DNA): TGTGCCAGCAGCTTGTTCTTTTCGGACGGAGAGAACACCGGGGAGCTGTTTTTT. Protein: CASSLFFSDGENTGELFF.

The J gene is TRBJ2-7, the V gene TRBV18, with TRBD2 as a possible D gene (5 bases). The germline V and J ends were trimmed by 2 bases and 7 bases, with 18 bases remaining between them. Germline V gives CDR1 KGHSH, CDR2 LQKENI. This CDR3 contains 15 residues. The DNA for the CDR3 is TGTGCCAGCTCACCAACCTTGGGCGGGCTGGGGGAGCAGTACTTC. It specifies CASSPTLGGLGEQYF.

This clonotype was found many times. The chain links TRBV11-2 to TRBJ2-1, with 7 bases lining up with TRBD2. J gave up 3 bases and V 4 bases, and 9 bases lay outside the gene matches. The CDR3 sequence is 16 residues long. Germline V gene lookup returns CDR1 SGHAT and CDR2 FQNNGV. The CDR3, as DNA: TGTGCCAGCAGCTCCGTTACTAGCGAAAACTACAATGAGCAGTTCTTC. Translation gives CASSSVTSENYNEQFF.

This clonotype was found many times. This chain connects TRBV12-3 or TRBV12-4 to TRBJ2-1; tentatively, D is TRBD2 (6 bases). The CDR3 consists of 13 residues. The V end was cut by 3 bases, the J end by 5 bases, with 8 bases between. The CDR3 DNA reads as TGTGCCAGCAGTTTCCCGGGGGACAATGAGCAGTTCTTC. It specifies CASSFPGDNEQFF.

To note about this clonotype: At one end the junction does not follow the germline gene, possibly because of a read error. The rearrangement joins TRBV7-3 to TRBJ2-7, with D unclear. Germline CDR1 reads SGHTA; CDR2 reads FQGTGA. This CDR3 region has 16 residues. CDR3: CTSSSTRWQFSYEQYF. Written as DNA, the CDR3 is TGTACCAGCAGCTCCACACGGTGGCAGTTCTCCTACGAGCAGTACTTC.

This sequence joins TRBV7-9 and TRBJ2-5; D is unresolved. Trimming stripped 4 bases from V and 5 bases from J, with 11 bases between. Germline V lookup: CDR1 SEHNR, CDR2 FQNEAQ (reference sequence). The CDR3 covers 13 residues. The CDR3 DNA follows: TGTGCCAGCAGCTCTATCCCTGTGGAGACCCAGTACTTC. Protein sequence: CASSSIPVETQYF.

This sequence joins TRBV7-9 and TRBJ2-3; 13 nucleotides match TRBD2. V lost 3 bases, J lost 4 bases, and 4 bases stayed unmatched. The CDR3 length is 16 residues. Germline V gene lookup returns CDR1 SEHNR and CDR2 FQNEAQ (reference sequence). Written as DNA, the CDR3 is TGTGCCAGCAGCTTTACTAGCGGGAGGGCCCCAGATACGCAGTATTTT. The encoded protein is CASSFTSGRAPDTQYF.

This clonotype was counted a few times. The gene calls are TRBV9 and TRBJ1-1; perhaps TRBD1 as D (5 bases). V was shortened by 0 bases and J by 3 bases, with 15 bases between the two germline ends. The CDR3 is 16 residues long. Per germline, CDR1 SGDLS and CDR2 YYNGEE. The CDR3: CASSVGRAFGHTEAFF. The CDR3 DNA is TGTGCCAGCAGCGTAGGCAGGGCATTTGGGCACACTGAAGCTTTCTTT.

This clonotype was observed at least ten times. The V gene is TRBV19, the J gene TRBJ1-1, with D possibly TRBD1 on 5 matching bases. V lost 7 bases, J lost 4 bases, and 25 bases lay in between. The CDR3 has 17 amino acids. Germline CDR1 is LNHDA and CDR2 is SQIVND (reference sequence). The CDR3 sequence is CASTKRGVPGSRTEAFF. Written as DNA, the CDR3 is TGTGCCAGTACCAAAAGAGGGGTCCCGGGGAGTCGCACTGAAGCTTTCTTT.

This clonotype showed up just a few times. In nucleotides, the CDR3 is TGCAGCGTGGACAGGGACACTGAAGCTTTCTTT. It encodes CSVDRDTEAFF. V gene TRBV29-1 combines with J gene TRBJ1-1; TRBD1 aligns across 8 bases. J was trimmed by 3 bases and V by 6 bases; bases with no gene match: 0. This CDR3 is 11 amino acids long. The germline V gene has CDR1 SQVTM and CDR2 ANQGSEA.

This clonotype was seen a handful of times. The gene calls are TRBV3-1 and TRBJ2-7; D unclear. CDR3 size: 13 residues. Trimming removed 0 bases at V and 7 bases at J, with 10 bases between. Germline V CDR1 and CDR2: LGHDT, YNNKEL (reference sequence). The CDR3: CASSQDHRSEQYF. The CDR3 coding sequence is TGTGCCAGCAGCCAAGATCATCGGAGTGAGCAGTACTTC.

This clonotype was found many times. The rearrangement links TRBV6-1 to TRBJ2-3; D not certain. The CDR3 consists of 12 residues. CDR1 is MNHNS and CDR2 is SASEGT in the germline V gene. V dropped 8 bases and J dropped 4 bases, with 10 bases sitting between them. The CDR3 here is CASFSGADTQYF. The CDR3 bases are TGTGCCAGCTTCAGTGGTGCAGATACGCAGTATTTT.

This clonotype was recorded at least ten times. The chain carries TRBV27 and TRBJ2-7, with 7 bases identical to TRBD2. CDR3 length: 15 residues. V dropped 6 bases and J dropped 4; count of bases not matched to a gene: 12. Looked up from germline, CDR1 is MNHEY and CDR2 is SMNVEV (reference sequence). The CDR3 sequence is CASSLMAGATYEQYF. The CDR3 nucleotides are TGTGCCAGCAGCTTAATGGCGGGAGCCACTTACGAGCAGTACTTC.

This clonotype was observed at least ten times. The rearrangement joins TRBV12-3 or TRBV12-4 to TRBJ2-7; possible D gene TRBD2, 5 bases. Trimming stripped 1 base from V and 4 bases from J, with 11 bases between. This CDR3 region has 14 residues. The CDR3 here is CASSLVASSYEQYF. The DNA for the CDR3 is TGTGCCAGCAGTTTAGTGGCTAGCAGTTACGAGCAGTACTTC.

This sequence joins TRBV19 and TRBJ1-1; possible D gene TRBD1, 6 bases. The V end lost 5 bases, the J end lost 11 bases, and 18 bases lay between the germline ends. This CDR3 spans 13 amino acids. Germline V gene lookup returns CDR1 LNHDA and CDR2 SQIVND (reference sequence). The CDR3 is CASSFGTPYSAFF. Written as DNA, the CDR3 is TGTGCCAGTAGTTTCGGGACACCCTATTCGGCTTTCTTT.

This clonotype was counted ten times or more. The chain joins TRBV12-3 or TRBV12-4 to TRBJ2-5; 9 bases are a match to TRBD2. This CDR3 region has 17 residues. V shed 4 bases and J 0 bases; nucleotides not matched to a gene: 9. CDR3 protein: CASSSLMSGGNQETQYF. The DNA for the CDR3 is TGTGCCAGCAGTTCCCTTATGAGCGGGGGGAACCAAGAGACCCAGTACTTC.

This clonotype has ten or more counts. V is TRBV12-3 or TRBV12-4 and J is TRBJ2-7; 7 bases are shared with TRBD1. The V and J ends lost 6 bases and 5 bases, in that order; junction bases with no gene match: 7. This CDR3 comprises 13 residues. The CDR3 region is CASSNRGGHEQYF. The DNA of the CDR3 is TGTGCCAGCAGCAATCGAGGGGGCCACGAGCAGTACTTC.

The genes are TRBV20-1 and TRBJ2-3, with 14 bases identical to TRBD2. This CDR3 contains 16 residues. Trimming took 3 bases from V and 4 from J; bases not matched to a gene: 6. Germline CDR1 and CDR2: DFQATT and SNEGSKA (reference sequence). The CDR3 DNA sequence: TGCAGTGCTAGCCCGGGACTAGCGGGAGAGGCAGATACGCAGTATTTT. It encodes CSASPGLAGEADTQYF.